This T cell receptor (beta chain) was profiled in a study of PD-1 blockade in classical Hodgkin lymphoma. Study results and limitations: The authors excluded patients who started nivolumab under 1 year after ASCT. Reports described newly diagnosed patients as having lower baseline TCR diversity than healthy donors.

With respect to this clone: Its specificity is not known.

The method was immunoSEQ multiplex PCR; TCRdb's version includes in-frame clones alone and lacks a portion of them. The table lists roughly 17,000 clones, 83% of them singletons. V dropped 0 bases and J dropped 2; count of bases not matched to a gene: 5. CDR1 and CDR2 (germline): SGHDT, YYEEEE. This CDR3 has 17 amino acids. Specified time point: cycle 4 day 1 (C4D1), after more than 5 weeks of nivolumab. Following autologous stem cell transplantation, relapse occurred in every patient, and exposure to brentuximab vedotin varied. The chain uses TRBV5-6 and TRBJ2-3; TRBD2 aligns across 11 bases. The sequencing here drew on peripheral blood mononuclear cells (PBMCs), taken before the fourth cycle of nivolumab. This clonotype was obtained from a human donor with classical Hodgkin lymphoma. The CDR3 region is CASSLEPSGGYTDTQYF. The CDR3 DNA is TGTGCCAGCAGCTTGGAGCCTAGCGGGGGGTACACAGATACGCAGTATTTT.